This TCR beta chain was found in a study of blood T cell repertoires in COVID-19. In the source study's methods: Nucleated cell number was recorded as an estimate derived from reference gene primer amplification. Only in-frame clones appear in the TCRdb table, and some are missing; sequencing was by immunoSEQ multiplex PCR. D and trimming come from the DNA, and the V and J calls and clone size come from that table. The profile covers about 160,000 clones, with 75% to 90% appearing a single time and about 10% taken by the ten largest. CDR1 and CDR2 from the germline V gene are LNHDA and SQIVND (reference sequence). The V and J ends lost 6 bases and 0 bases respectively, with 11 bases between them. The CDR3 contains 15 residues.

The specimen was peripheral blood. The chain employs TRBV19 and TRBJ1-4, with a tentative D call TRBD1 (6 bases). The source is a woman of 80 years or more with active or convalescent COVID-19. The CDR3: CASRSQGATNEKLFF. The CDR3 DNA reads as TGTGCCAGTAGATCACAGGGTGCAACTAATGAAAAACTGTTTTTT.